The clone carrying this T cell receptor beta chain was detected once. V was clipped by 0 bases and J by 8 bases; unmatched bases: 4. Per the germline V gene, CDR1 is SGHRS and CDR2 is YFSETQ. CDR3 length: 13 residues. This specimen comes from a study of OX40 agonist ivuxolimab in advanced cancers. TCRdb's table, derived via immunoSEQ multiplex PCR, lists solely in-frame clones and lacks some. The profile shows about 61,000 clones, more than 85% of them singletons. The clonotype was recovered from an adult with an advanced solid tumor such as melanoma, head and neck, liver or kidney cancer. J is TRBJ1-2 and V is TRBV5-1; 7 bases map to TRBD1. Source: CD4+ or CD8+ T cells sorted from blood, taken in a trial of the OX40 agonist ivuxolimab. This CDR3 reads CASSLEQGQGYTF. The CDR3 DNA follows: TGCGCCAGCAGCTTGGAACAGGGGCAGGGCTACACCTTC.